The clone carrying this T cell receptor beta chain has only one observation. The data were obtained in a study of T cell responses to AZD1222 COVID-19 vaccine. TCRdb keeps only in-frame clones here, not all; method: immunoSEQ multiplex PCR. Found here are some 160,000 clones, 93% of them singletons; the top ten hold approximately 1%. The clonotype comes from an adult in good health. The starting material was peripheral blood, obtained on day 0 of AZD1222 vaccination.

The CDR3 nucleotides read TGTGCCAGCAGCGCCGGGGACTATGGCTACACCTTC. It is translated as CASSAGDYGYTF. The chain links TRBV12-3 or TRBV12-4 to TRBJ1-2; no reliable D call. V was shortened by 6 bases and J by 3 bases, with 8 bases between the two germline ends. The CDR3 has 12 amino acids.